This T cell receptor (beta chain) emerged from a study of T cell changes during pregnancy in multiple sclerosis. Unmatched junction bases numbered 1, after V lost 5 bases and J lost 1 base. The CDR3 covers 13 residues. Germline CDR1 SGHVS, CDR2 FNYEAQ. Measured with immunoSEQ multiplex PCR; TCRdb has only the in-frame clones, and not every one. The sample contains about 68,000 clones, 90% of which appear only once. The receptor was derived from a female donor with multiple sclerosis, enrolled in a pregnancy study. The chain has TRBV7-6 and TRBJ1-1, with TRBD1 matching over 7 bases. Sequenced material: peripheral blood, taken in the third trimester of pregnancy. CDR3 loop: CASSPGGNTEAFF. In DNA form, the CDR3 reads TGTGCCAGCAGCCCAGGGGGGAACACTGAAGCTTTCTTT.